This TCR beta chain was identified during a study of cytomegalovirus exposure and HLA in healthy donors. Study results and caveats: Three of the chains that were CMV-associated were confirmed in vitro to be specific for CMV antigens. The tendency of first-cohort TCR clusters to co-occur in the 100 to 150 validation repertoires was identified by a subsequent analysis.

A word on this clone: Its antigen remains unknown.

This CDR3 has 13 residues. The V gene lost 4 bases and the J gene lost 1 base, with 5 bases spanning the gap. Germline-derived CDR1 and CDR2 are MRHNA and SNTAGT. The protocol was immunoSEQ multiplex PCR, while the TCRdb copy is restricted to in-frame clones and leaves out a portion. The data show about 360,000 clones, 86% seen once. The rearrangement uses TRBV6-4 and TRBJ2-1; D perhaps matches TRBD2 (5 bases). This clonotype originated in a woman aged 18-29 years in good health and CMV-seronegative. The sequencing input was PBMCs. The CDR3 nucleotides are TGTGCCAGCAGTGCGGGGTCCTACAATGAGCAGTTCTTC. Translating it yields CASSAGSYNEQFF.